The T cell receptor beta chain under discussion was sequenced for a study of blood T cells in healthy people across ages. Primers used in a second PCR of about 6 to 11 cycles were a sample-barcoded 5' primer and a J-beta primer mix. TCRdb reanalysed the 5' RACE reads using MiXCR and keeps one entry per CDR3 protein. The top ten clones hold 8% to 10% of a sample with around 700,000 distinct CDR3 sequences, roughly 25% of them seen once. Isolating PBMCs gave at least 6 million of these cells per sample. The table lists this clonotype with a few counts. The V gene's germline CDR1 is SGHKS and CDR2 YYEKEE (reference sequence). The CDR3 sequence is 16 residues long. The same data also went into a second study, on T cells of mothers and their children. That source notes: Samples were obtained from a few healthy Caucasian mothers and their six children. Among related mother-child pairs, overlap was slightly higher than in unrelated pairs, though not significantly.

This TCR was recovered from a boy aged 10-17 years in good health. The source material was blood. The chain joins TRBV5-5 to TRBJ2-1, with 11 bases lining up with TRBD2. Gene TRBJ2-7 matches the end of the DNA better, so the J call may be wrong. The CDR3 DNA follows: TGTGCCAGCAGCCTAAGTAGCGGGAGGGCCCCATACGAGCAGTACTTC. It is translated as CASSLSSGRAPYEQYF.